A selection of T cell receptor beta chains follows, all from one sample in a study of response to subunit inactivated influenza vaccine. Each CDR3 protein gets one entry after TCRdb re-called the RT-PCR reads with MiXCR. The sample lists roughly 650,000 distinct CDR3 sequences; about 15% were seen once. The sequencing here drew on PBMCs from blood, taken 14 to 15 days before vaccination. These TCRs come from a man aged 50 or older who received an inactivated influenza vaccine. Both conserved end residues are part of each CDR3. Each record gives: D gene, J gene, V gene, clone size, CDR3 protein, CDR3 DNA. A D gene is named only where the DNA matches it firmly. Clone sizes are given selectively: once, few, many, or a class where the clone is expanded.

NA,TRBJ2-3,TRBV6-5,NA,CASSPGFWAQYF,TGTGCCAGCAGTCCCGGCTTTTGGGCGCAGTATTTT
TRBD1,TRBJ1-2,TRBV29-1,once,CSVATGGGGYTF,TGCAGCGTCGCGACAGGGGGCGGCGGCTACACCTTC
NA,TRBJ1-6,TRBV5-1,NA,CASSLAAASKGSPLHF,TGCGCCAGCAGCTTGGCCGCGGCCTCGAAGGGATCACCCCTCCACTTT
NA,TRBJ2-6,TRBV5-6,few,CASSFDIANVLTF,TGTGCCAGCAGCTTCGATATTGCCAACGTCCTGACTTTC
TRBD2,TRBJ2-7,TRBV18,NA,CASSPPSSGGYEQYF,TGTGCCAGCTCACCACCGTCTAGCGGGGGATACGAGCAGTACTTC
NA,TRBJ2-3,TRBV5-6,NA,CASSPWEYRSQYF,TGTGCCAGCAGCCCTTGGGAGTACAGATCGCAGTATTTT
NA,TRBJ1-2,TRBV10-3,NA,CAISESGVASYGYTF,TGTGCCATCAGTGAGTCTGGGGTTGCTTCCTATGGCTACACCTTC
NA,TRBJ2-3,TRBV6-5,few,CASVSGQDTQYF,TGTGCCAGCGTGTCGGGGCAAGATACGCAGTATTTT
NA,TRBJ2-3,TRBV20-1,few,CSASPWGEDTQYF,TGCAGTGCTAGCCCTTGGGGGGAGGATACGCAGTATTTT
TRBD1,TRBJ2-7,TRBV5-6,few,CASSSQGVTYEQYF,TGTGCCAGCAGCTCCCAGGGGGTAACCTACGAGCAGTACTTC
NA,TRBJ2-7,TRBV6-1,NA,CASRSEQGARYEQYF,TGTGCCAGCAGAAGTGAACAGGGTGCTCGTTACGAGCAGTACTTC
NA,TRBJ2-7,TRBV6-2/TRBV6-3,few,CASKVAGTYEQYF,TGTGCCAGCAAGGTGGCGGGGACCTACGAGCAGTACTTC
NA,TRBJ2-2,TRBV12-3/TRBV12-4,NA,CASSLRGRINTGELFF,TGTGCCAGCAGTTTAAGGGGACGGATAAACACCGGGGAGCTGTTTTTT
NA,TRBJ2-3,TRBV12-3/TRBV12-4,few,CASSSPHRTDTQYF,TGTGCCAGCAGTTCTCCTCACCGCACAGATACGCAGTATTTT